Listed here are 13 T cell receptor beta chains from one sample, sequenced in a study of a mutant IDH1 vaccine in newly diagnosed glioma. Time point of the sample: week 47, end of study. In the vaccine, a single dose held 300 ug of the mutant IDH1 20-mer peptide, along with topical imiquimod. The protocol was immunoSEQ multiplex PCR, while the TCRdb copy is restricted to in-frame clones and leaves out a portion. The sample includes about 94,000 clones, under 90% of them seen just once. No antigens are known for them. This specimen consisted of PBMCs, obtained from a glioma patient whose treatment included an IDH1 peptide vaccine. The source of these receptors is a woman aged 45-59 years with glioma.

The DNA of the CDR3 is TGCGCCAGCAGCCAACCCACTGCCCCTACTAGCGACTATGAGCAGTTCTTC. This encodes CASSQPTAPTSDYEQFF. V is TRBV4-1 and J is TRBJ2-1; 7 bases are shared with TRBD2. The CDR3 runs 17 residues. Germline CDR1 MGHRA, CDR2 YSYEKL. The V and J ends lost 2 bases and 8 bases, in that order; junction bases with no gene match: 15.

The chain links TRBV28 to TRBJ1-3, with D perhaps TRBD1 (5 bases). Trimming pared 0 bases from V and 9 bases from J, leaving 9 bases between. Looked up from germline, CDR1 is MDHEN and CDR2 is SYDVKM. The CDR3 runs to 13 residues. In DNA, the CDR3 is TGTGCCAGCAGTTTATGGGCAGGGCCCACCATATATTTT. This codes for CASSLWAGPTIYF. Using reference TRBV28 and TRBJ1-3 for the parts outside the CDR3, the full variable domain is DVKVTQSSRYLVKRTGEKVFLECVQDMDHENMFWYRQDPGLGLRLIYFSYDVKMKEKGDIPEGYSVSREKKERFSLILESASTNQTSMYLCASSLWAGPTIYFGEGSWLTVV.

The chain is built from TRBV27 and TRBJ2-6, with no clear D. The CDR3 spans 15 residues. Trimming cost V 0 bases and J 1 base, with 4 bases left between them. Germline lookup yields CDR1 MNHEY and CDR2 SMNVEV (reference sequence). The CDR3 DNA follows: TGTGCCAGCAGTTTATCGGCTTCTGGGGCCAACGTCCTGACTTTC. Protein: CASSLSASGANVLTF.

CDR3 in amino acids: CASSEEGAGNYGYTF. DNA for the CDR3: TGTGCCAGCAGTGAGGAAGGGGCAGGGAACTATGGCTACACCTTC. This chain uses TRBV6-1 with TRBJ1-2, with a weak D call TRBD1 (5 bases). V was cut by 3 bases and J by 2 bases, with 13 bases left in between. Germline values: CDR1 MNHNS, CDR2 SASEGT. The length of the CDR3 is 15 residues.

The genes are TRBV7-2 and TRBJ2-3, with D possibly matching TRBD2 (5 bases). The length of the CDR3 is 14 residues. With 3 bases removed from V and 2 bases from J, the gap between germline ends came to 9 bases. Per germline, CDR1 SGHTA and CDR2 FQGNSA. This CDR3 is CASSLEDLTDTQYF. The DNA of the CDR3 is TGTGCCAGCAGCTTGGAGGACCTCACAGATACGCAGTATTTT.

The chain's CDR3 is CASSPGTIGEQYF. CDR3 DNA: TGTGCCAGCAGCCCTGGGACTATAGGAGAGCAGTACTTC. The V and J genes are TRBV14 and TRBJ2-7; 7 bases are a match to TRBD2. CDR3 size: 13 residues. The germline V gene has CDR1 SGHDN and CDR2 FVKESK. J gave up 7 bases and V 4 bases, and 7 bases lay outside the gene matches.

This clone appeared a single time. The chain uses TRBV5-1 and TRBJ2-7, with 8 bases matching TRBD2. This CDR3 contains 15 residues. Germline V CDR1 and CDR2: SGHRS, YFSETQ. The V gene end was trimmed by 0 bases and the J gene end by 2 bases; junction bases not matched to a gene: 4. The CDR3 nucleotides read TGCGCCAGCAGCTTGGTAGCGGGGAACGCCTACGAGCAGTACTTC. This sequence encodes CASSLVAGNAYEQYF. Supplemented by reference TRBV5-1 and TRBJ2-7, the full variable domain reads KAGVTQTPRYLIKTRGQQVTLSCSPISGHRSVSWYQQTPGQGLQFLFEYFSETQRNKGNFPGRFSGRQFSNSRSEMNVSTLELGDSALYLCASSLVAGNAYEQYFGPGTRLTVT.

A note on this clone: One end of the junction is discordant with germline, which a read error may explain. The chain joins TRBV7-9 to TRBJ2-5; D might be TRBD2 (5 bases). The CDR3 length is 13 residues. Per the germline V gene, CDR1 is SEHNR and CDR2 is FQNEAQ (reference sequence). DNA of the CDR3: TGTGCCAGCAGCTTAGGCGGGCCCAGAGTTCAGGACTTC. It encodes CASSLGGPRVQDF. The whole variable domain, remainder taken from reference TRBV7-9 and TRBJ2-5, is DTGVSQNPRHKITKRGQNVTFRCDPISEHNRLYWYRQTLGQGPEFLTYFQNEAQLEKSRLLSDRFSAERPKGSFSTLEIQRTEQGDSAMYLCASSLGGPRVQDFGPGTRLLVL.

J is TRBJ2-5 and V is TRBV29-1; 9 bases align to TRBD2. Unmatched junction bases numbered 6, after V lost 5 bases and J lost 2 bases. CDR1 SQVTM and CDR2 ANQGSEA come from the germline V gene. The CDR3 contains 14 residues. Here the CDR3 DNA reads TGCAGCGTTTTGGCGGGAGGGTATCAAGAGACCCAGTACTTC. This translates into CSVLAGGYQETQYF. The entire variable domain, with the rest obtained from reference TRBV29-1 and TRBJ2-5, is as follows: SAVISQKPSRDICQRGTSLTIQCQVDSQVTMMFWYRQQPGQSLTLIATANQGSEATYESGFVIDKFPISRPNLTFSTLTVSNMSPEDSSIYLCSVLAGGYQETQYFGPGTRLLVL.

This rearrangement joins TRBV13 to TRBJ2-2; 11 nucleotides align to TRBD1. In germline, CDR1 is PRHDT, CDR2 FYEKMQ (reference sequence). The CDR3 is made up of 15 amino acids. Trimming at V came to 6 bases and at J to 6 bases, leaving 6 bases not matched to a gene. CDR3 loop: CASREGQGAAGELFF. The CDR3 DNA sequence: TGTGCCAGCAGGGAAGGACAGGGGGCCGCCGGGGAGCTGTTTTTT. Full variable domain (remainder filled in from reference TRBV13 and TRBJ2-2): AAGVIQSPRHLIKEKRETATLKCYPIPRHDTVYWYQQGPGQDPQFLISFYEKMQSDKGSIPDRFSAQQFSDYHSELNMSSLELGDSALYFCASREGQGAAGELFFGEGSRLTVL.

V is TRBV10-3 and J is TRBJ1-6, with 10 bases fitting TRBD1. The V and J ends lost 6 bases and 3 bases, in that order; junction bases with no gene match: 5. Germline assignment: CDR1 ENHRY and CDR2 SYGVKD. The CDR3 length is 16 residues. CDR3 loop: CAISERTGGYNSPLHF. For the CDR3, the DNA is TGTGCCATCAGCGAGAGGACAGGGGGCTATAATTCACCCCTCCACTTT.

The chain couples TRBV6-6 to TRBJ1-2, with a tentative D call TRBD1 (5 bases). Trimming removed 6 bases at V and 6 bases at J, with 14 bases between. In germline, CDR1 is MNHNY, CDR2 SVGAGI (reference sequence). The CDR3 runs 13 residues. CDR3 amino acids: CASRADGTDGYTF. The DNA of the CDR3 is TGTGCCAGCAGAGCGGACGGGACGGATGGCTACACCTTC.

This chain links TRBV18 with TRBJ1-4; a weak D match, TRBD1 (6 bases). CDR3 size: 14 residues. The germline gives CDR1 KGHSH, CDR2 LQKENI. V gave up 0 bases and J gave up 11 bases, with 13 bases separating them. The CDR3 nucleotides read TGTGCCAGCTCACCACCGATGGACAGCTCCAAACTGTTTTTT. Translating gives CASSPPMDSSKLFF.